Presented here are 27 T cell receptor beta chains from one specimen sequenced in a study of early T cells in non-severe SARS-CoV-2 infection. TCRdb itself ran the 5' RACE reads through MiXCR, one entry per CDR3 protein. The top ten hold 5% to 7% of the sample, which has 80,000 to 100,000 distinct CDR3 sequences, 14% seen once. The sample taken for sequencing was whole blood. Source of these receptors: an adult who was a healthcare worker with PCR-confirmed SARS-CoV-2 infection or an uninfected control (not recorded which).

This clonotype has a count of ten or more. The chain is built from TRBV4-1 and TRBJ1-2; the D gene is possibly TRBD1 (6 bases). CDR3 length: 13 residues. CDR1 and CDR2 (germline): MGHRA, YSYEKL. Between the trimmed V and J ends, which lost 3 bases and 5 bases, there was a span of 10 bases. The CDR3 DNA follows: TGCGCCAGCAGCCAGCCAGGGGAGTATGGCTACACCTTC. Protein product: CASSQPGEYGYTF.

V is TRBV15 and J is TRBJ2-7, with D possibly matching TRBD1 (5 bases). With 0 bases removed from V and 10 bases from J, the gap between germline ends came to 13 bases. This CDR3 is 13 amino acids long. The germline CDR1 and CDR2 sequences are LNHNV and YYDKDF (reference sequence). As DNA, the CDR3 is TGTGCCACCAGCAGAGATCAACAGGAACGTCAGTACTTC. This encodes CATSRDQQERQYF. The entire variable domain, with the rest obtained from reference TRBV15 and TRBJ2-7, is as follows: DAMVIQNPRYQVTQFGKPVTLSCSQTLNHNVMYWYQQKSSQAPKLLFHYYDKDFNNEADTPDNFQSRRPNTSFCFLDIRSPGLGDTAMYLCATSRDQQERQYFGPGTRLTVT.

The rearrangement uses TRBV29-1 and TRBJ1-4; D uncertain. This CDR3 region has 13 residues. The germline V and J ends were trimmed by 3 bases and 0 bases, with 5 bases remaining between them. Per germline, CDR1 SQVTM and CDR2 ANQGSEA. For the CDR3, the DNA is TGCAGCGTTGAGAGTGCAACTAATGAAAAACTGTTTTTT. Its protein is CSVESATNEKLFF.

The chain joins TRBV11-2 to TRBJ2-3; the D gene is possibly TRBD2 (7 bases). This CDR3 has 17 amino acids. Germline CDR1 is SGHAT and CDR2 is FQNNGV. V was trimmed by 2 bases and J by 5 bases, leaving 20 bases between them. Written as DNA, the CDR3 is TGTGCCAGCAGCTTATCCCCATTGGGGGGGCCGAGAGATACGCAGTATTTT. Its translation is CASSLSPLGGPRDTQYF. Complete variable domain (other parts from reference TRBV11-2 and TRBJ2-3): EAGVAQSPRYKIIEKRQSVAFWCNPISGHATLYWYQQILGQGPKLLIQFQNNGVVDDSQLPKDRFSAERLKGVDSTLKIQPAKLEDSAVYLCASSLSPLGGPRDTQYFGPGTRLTVL.

The V gene is TRBV20-1, the J gene TRBJ2-4; 7 bases fit TRBD2. Trimming removed 3 bases from V and 1 base from J; junction bases left unmatched: 6. There are 15 residues in the CDR3. Germline-derived CDR1 and CDR2 are DFQATT and SNEGSKA (reference sequence). The CDR3 DNA follows: TGCAGTGCTAGGGGAGGGGCCCCTGCCAAAAACATTCAGTACTTC. It specifies CSARGGAPAKNIQYF.

The table lists this clonotype with many counts. CDR3 sequence reads: CASSQFGELFF. The CDR3 DNA reads TGTGCCAGCAGCCAATTCGGGGAGCTGTTTTTT. The rearrangement uses TRBV3-1 and TRBJ2-2; the D is unclear. The germline V and J ends were trimmed by 2 bases and 7 bases, with 2 bases remaining between them. Germline CDR1 reads LGHDT; CDR2 reads YNNKEL (reference sequence). The CDR3 totals 11 residues.

The V and J genes are TRBV30 and TRBJ2-7; TRBD1 matches 7 bases. This CDR3 spans 13 amino acids. The germline gives CDR1 GTSNPN, CDR2 SVGIG (reference sequence). J gave up 3 bases and V 6 bases, and 8 bases lay outside the gene matches. The CDR3 coding sequence is TGTGCCTGCCGTAGGACAGGCATCTACGAGCAGTACTTC. Amino acids: CACRRTGIYEQYF.

The sample holds a few counts of this clonotype. This chain connects TRBV28 to TRBJ2-7; D perhaps matches TRBD1 (5 bases). Germline V lookup: CDR1 MDHEN, CDR2 SYDVKM. Trimming cost V 1 base and J 0 bases, with 16 bases left between them. This CDR3 spans 17 amino acids. CDR3 coding DNA: TGTGCCAGCAGTTTATTGGCCTCACAGGATAGCTCCTACGAGCAGTACTTC. Its translation: CASSLLASQDSSYEQYF.

This clonotype was seen ten or more times. This chain uses TRBV7-9 with TRBJ2-2, with D perhaps assigned TRBD1 or TRBD2 (5 bases each). With 4 bases removed from V and 4 bases from J, the gap between germline ends came to 10 bases. CDR1 is SEHNR, CDR2 FQNEAQ, per germline (reference sequence). There are 14 residues in the CDR3. CDR3 region: CASSWSGSTGELFF. DNA of the CDR3: TGTGCCAGCAGCTGGTCAGGGAGCACCGGGGAGCTGTTTTTT.

The chain combines TRBV29-1 with TRBJ2-4, with 8 bases aligning to TRBD1. CDR3 length: 14 amino acids. V lost 7 bases to trimming and J lost 1 base; unmatched junction nucleotides: 6. Germline V gene sequence: CDR1 SQVTM, CDR2 ANQGSEA. The CDR3 region is CSAGQGQAKNIQYF. The CDR3 region has the DNA TGCAGCGCTGGACAGGGACAGGCCAAAAACATTCAGTACTTC.

The CDR3 DNA sequence: TGTGCCAGCAGCACACGGGACAGGGGATTATCGGCGACTGAAGCTTTCTTT. This gives the protein CASSTRDRGLSATEAFF. The genes are TRBV7-9 and TRBJ1-1, with 10 positions matching TRBD1. This CDR3 has 17 amino acids. V lost 5 bases, J lost 5 bases, and 14 bases stayed unmatched. The V gene's germline CDR1 is SEHNR and CDR2 FQNEAQ (reference sequence).

The sample holds a few counts of this clonotype. The V and J genes are TRBV7-6 and TRBJ2-2, with D unresolved. This CDR3 has 13 residues. CDR1 is SGHVS and CDR2 is FNYEAQ in the germline V gene. The ends were cut back, 1 base at V and 4 bases at J, with 4 bases in the middle. The DNA of the CDR3 is TGTGCCAGCAGCTTAGATGGCACCGGGGAGCTGTTTTTT. Protein: CASSLDGTGELFF.

This clonotype was seen a few times. The gene calls are TRBV6-5 and TRBJ1-4, with D perhaps TRBD1 (6 bases). The CDR3 is 15 amino acids. Germline CDR1 reads MNHEY; CDR2 reads SVGAGI. V lost 7 bases and J lost 2, with 14 bases in between. The CDR3 reads CASTPSRGTNEKLFF. CDR3 DNA sequence: TGTGCCAGCACTCCATCGAGGGGGACTAATGAAAAACTGTTTTTT.

The V and J genes are TRBV7-8 and TRBJ1-2, with 9 bases matching TRBD1. The V segment lost 5 bases and the J segment 6 bases; nucleotides outside the gene matches: 10. There are 15 residues in the CDR3. Germline assignment: CDR1 SGHVS and CDR2 FQNEAQ. The DNA for the CDR3 is TGTGCCAGCAGCATAAACGTAAGGACAGGGGATGGCTACACCTTC. Translated: CASSINVRTGDGYTF.

This clonotype occurred many times. The chain joins TRBV28 to TRBJ1-2; a possible D gene is TRBD1 (5 bases). CDR1 MDHEN and CDR2 SYDVKM come from the germline V gene. Trimming removed 3 bases at V and 6 bases at J, with 8 bases between. This CDR3 is 12 amino acids long. The CDR3 DNA follows: TGTGCCAGCAGTTTCAGGGTGAATGGCTACACCTTC. This gives the protein CASSFRVNGYTF.

J is TRBJ1-1 and V is TRBV7-9, with TRBD1 as a possible D gene (6 bases). The germline V gene has CDR1 SEHNR and CDR2 FQNEAQ (reference sequence). V shed 9 bases and J shed 0 bases, with 17 bases lying between them. The CDR3 loop spans 15 amino acids. CDR3 loop: CASTPGGWVNTEAFF. CDR3 bases: TGTGCCAGTACCCCGGGGGGCTGGGTGAACACTGAAGCTTTCTTT.

The sample holds many counts of this clonotype. V usage is TRBV30 and J usage is TRBJ2-2, with 12 bases lining up with TRBD2. The ends lost 4 bases at V and 3 bases at J; junction bases unmatched: 3. CDR1 and CDR2 (germline): GTSNPN, SVGIG (reference sequence). The CDR3 runs 15 residues. CDR3 in DNA: TGTGCCTGGACCCGACTAGCGGGGGACACCGGGGAGCTGTTTTTT. This sequence encodes CAWTRLAGDTGELFF.

CDR3 residues: CASSGRQGAITDTQYF. CDR3 bases: TGTGCCAGCAGCGGTCGACAGGGGGCTATCACAGATACGCAGTATTTT. V is TRBV11-2 and J is TRBJ2-3; 10 bases are shared with TRBD1. Germline assignment: CDR1 SGHAT and CDR2 FQNNGV. Trimming took 5 bases from V and 2 from J; bases not matched to a gene: 7. The CDR3 spans 16 residues.

This clonotype occurred a few times. The rearrangement links TRBV29-1 to TRBJ2-5; 10 nucleotides match TRBD1. This CDR3 contains 12 residues. The J segment lost 4 bases and the V segment lost 7 bases, leaving 3 bases of the junction unmatched. Germline CDR1 SQVTM, CDR2 ANQGSEA. The CDR3 region has the DNA TGCAGCGGTGACAGGGGGCGAGAGACCCAGTACTTC. Its protein is CSGDRGRETQYF.

The V call is TRBV28, the J call TRBJ1-2, with D unclear. The V end lost 2 bases, the J end lost 6 bases, and 10 bases lay between the germline ends. The CDR3 spans 13 residues. CDR1 MDHEN and CDR2 SYDVKM come from the germline V gene. The DNA for the CDR3 is TGTGCCAGCAGTTTAGAGAAGTCTAATGGCTACACCTTC. This encodes CASSLEKSNGYTF.

This clonotype was picked up a small number of times. The rearrangement uses TRBV2 and TRBJ1-2; a possible D gene is TRBD1 (5 bases). V was clipped by 4 bases and J by 3 bases, with 12 bases between them. CDR1 is SNHLY, CDR2 FYNNEI, per germline. The length of the CDR3 is 14 residues. The CDR3 reads CASSAGRADYGYTF. CDR3 coding DNA: TGTGCCAGCAGTGCAGGGCGTGCGGACTATGGCTACACCTTC.

This clonotype has more than one count but fewer than ten. The chain has TRBV29-1 and TRBJ2-3; a possible D gene is TRBD2 (6 bases). The germline V gene encodes CDR1 SQVTM and CDR2 ANQGSEA. The V end lost 0 bases, the J end lost 2 bases, and 12 bases lay between the germline ends. The CDR3 is made up of 15 amino acids. The CDR3 DNA reads as TGCAGCGTTGAAGATCCGGGGACTCCCACAGATACGCAGTATTTT. This translates into CSVEDPGTPTDTQYF.

This clonotype was seen a handful of times. This chain links TRBV7-2 with TRBJ2-3; the match to TRBD2 covers 7 bases. Germline-derived CDR1 and CDR2 are SGHTA and FQGNSA. V gave up 2 bases and J gave up 5 bases; unmatched junction bases: 7. The CDR3 totals 15 residues. The DNA of the CDR3 is TGTGCCAGCAGCTTAAGCCTGGGGGGGGTAGATACGCAGTATTTT. It yields the protein CASSLSLGGVDTQYF.

Comments on this clonotype: The junction differs from germline at one of its ends, possibly a read error. The chain is built from TRBV29-1 and TRBJ1-2; 8 bases fit TRBD1. The V gene's germline CDR1 is SQVTM and CDR2 ANQGSEA. This CDR3 has 11 amino acids. The CDR3 nucleotides are TGCAGCGTTGAAGTGCAGGGGGCGCGGGCCTTC. Protein product: CSVEVQGARAF.

The genes are TRBV19 and TRBJ1-6, with D perhaps matching TRBD1 (5 bases). With 7 bases removed from V and 7 bases from J, the gap between germline ends came to 11 bases. Germline CDR1 LNHDA, CDR2 SQIVND (reference sequence). CDR3 size: 13 residues. The CDR3 sequence: CASTGTANSPLHF. In DNA form, the CDR3 reads TGTGCCAGTACCGGGACGGCCAATTCACCCCTCCACTTT.

This clonotype has a handful of counts. The gene calls are TRBV24-1 and TRBJ2-3; 11 bases line up with TRBD2. Unmatched junction bases numbered 3, after V lost 0 bases and J lost 2 bases. This CDR3 has 17 residues. The germline gives CDR1 KGHDR, CDR2 SFDVKD. CDR3 amino acids: CATSDLPSGGSTDTQYF. CDR3 nucleotides: TGTGCCACCAGTGATTTGCCTAGCGGGGGGTCCACAGATACGCAGTATTTT.

There are a few counts of this clonotype. The rearrangement joins TRBV12-2 to TRBJ2-2; the table's D gene call, TRBD2, was not cross checked with the DNA. TRBV12-2 is a documented pseudogene. The CDR3 has 15 amino acids. The CDR3 DNA is TGTGCAAGTCGCTTAGCGAGGACTTACACCGGGGAGCTGTTTTTT. Its translation: CASRLARTYTGELFF.